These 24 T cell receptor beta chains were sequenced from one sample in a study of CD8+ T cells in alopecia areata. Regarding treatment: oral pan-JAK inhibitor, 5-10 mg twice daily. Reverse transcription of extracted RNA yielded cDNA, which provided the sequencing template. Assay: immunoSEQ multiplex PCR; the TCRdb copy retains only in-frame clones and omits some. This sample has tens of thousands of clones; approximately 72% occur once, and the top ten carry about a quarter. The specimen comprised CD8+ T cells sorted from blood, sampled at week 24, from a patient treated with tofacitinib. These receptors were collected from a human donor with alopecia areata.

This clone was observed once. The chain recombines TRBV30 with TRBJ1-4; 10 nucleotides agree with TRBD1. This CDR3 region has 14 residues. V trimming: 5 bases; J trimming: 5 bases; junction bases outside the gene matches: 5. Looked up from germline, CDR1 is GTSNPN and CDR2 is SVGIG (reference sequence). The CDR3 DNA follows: TGTGCCTGGGACCCGGGACAGGGGAATGAAAAACTGTTTTTT. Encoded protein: CAWDPGQGNEKLFF. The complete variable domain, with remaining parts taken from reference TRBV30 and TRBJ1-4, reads SQTIHQWPATLVQPVGSPLSLECTVEGTSNPNLYWYRQAAGRGLQLLFYSVGIGQISSEVPQNLSASRPQDRQFILSSKKLLLSDSGFYLCAWDPGQGNEKLFFGSGTQLSVL.

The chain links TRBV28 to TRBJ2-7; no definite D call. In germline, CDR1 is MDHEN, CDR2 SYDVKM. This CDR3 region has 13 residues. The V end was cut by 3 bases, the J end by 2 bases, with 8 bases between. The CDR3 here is CASSLVGTYEQYF. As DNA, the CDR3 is TGTGCCAGCAGTTTGGTCGGTACCTACGAGCAGTACTTC.

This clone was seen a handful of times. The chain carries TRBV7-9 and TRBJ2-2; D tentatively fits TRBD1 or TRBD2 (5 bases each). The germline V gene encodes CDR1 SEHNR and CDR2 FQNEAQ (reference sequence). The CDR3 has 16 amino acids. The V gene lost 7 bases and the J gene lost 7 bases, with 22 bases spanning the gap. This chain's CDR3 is CASTPPRGPAGGELFF. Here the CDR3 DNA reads TGTGCCAGCACCCCACCGAGGGGCCCGGCGGGCGGGGAGCTGTTTTTT.

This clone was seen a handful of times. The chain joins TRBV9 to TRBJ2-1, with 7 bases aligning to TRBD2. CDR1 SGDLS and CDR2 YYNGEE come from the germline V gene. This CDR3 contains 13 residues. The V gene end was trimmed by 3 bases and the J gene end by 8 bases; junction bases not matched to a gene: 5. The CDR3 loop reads CASSERLADEQFF. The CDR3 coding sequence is TGTGCCAGCAGCGAAAGACTAGCCGATGAGCAGTTCTTC.

The CDR3: CASSFLDTSYGYTF. CDR3 coding DNA: TGCGCCAGCAGCTTCCTGGACACAAGCTATGGCTACACCTTC. J is TRBJ1-2 and V is TRBV5-1, with D perhaps TRBD1 (5 bases). Trimming shortened V by 2 bases and J by 4 bases, and 12 bases separated the two germline ends. The CDR3 is 14 amino acids. CDR1 and CDR2 (germline): SGHRS, YFSETQ.

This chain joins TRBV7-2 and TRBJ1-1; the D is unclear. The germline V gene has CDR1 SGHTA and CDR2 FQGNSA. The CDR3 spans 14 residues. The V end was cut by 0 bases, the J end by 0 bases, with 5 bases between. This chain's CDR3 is CASSLAALNTEAFF. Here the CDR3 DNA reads TGTGCCAGCAGCTTAGCAGCCCTGAACACTGAAGCTTTCTTT.

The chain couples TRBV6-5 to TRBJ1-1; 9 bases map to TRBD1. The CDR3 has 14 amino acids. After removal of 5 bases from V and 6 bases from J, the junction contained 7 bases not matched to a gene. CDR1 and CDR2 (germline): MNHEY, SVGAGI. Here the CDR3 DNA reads TGTGCCAGCAGTCCCACGACAGGGGGGCCTGAAGCTTTCTTT. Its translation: CASSPTTGGPEAFF.

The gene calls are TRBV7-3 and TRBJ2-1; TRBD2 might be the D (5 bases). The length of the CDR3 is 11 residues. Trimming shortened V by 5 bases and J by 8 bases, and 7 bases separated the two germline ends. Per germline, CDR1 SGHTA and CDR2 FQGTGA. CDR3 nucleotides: TGTGCCAGCAGCGACGGGGATGAGCAGTTCTTC. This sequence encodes CASSDGDEQFF.

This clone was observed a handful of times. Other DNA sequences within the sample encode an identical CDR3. The CDR3 is CASSPGTSSTDTQYF. CDR3 sequence (DNA): TGCGCCAGCAGCCCAGGGACATCTAGCACAGATACGCAGTATTTT. The chain employs TRBV5-1 and TRBJ2-3; a possible D gene is TRBD1 (6 bases). CDR1 and CDR2 from the germline V gene are SGHRS and YFSETQ. Deletions cut 4 bases from V and 0 bases from J, with 12 bases between. This CDR3 is built from 15 residues.

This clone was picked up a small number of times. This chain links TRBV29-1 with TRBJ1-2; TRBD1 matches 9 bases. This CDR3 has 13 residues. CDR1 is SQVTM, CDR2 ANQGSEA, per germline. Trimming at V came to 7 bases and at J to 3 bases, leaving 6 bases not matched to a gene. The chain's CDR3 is CSARQGEHYGYTF. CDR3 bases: TGCAGCGCCAGACAGGGGGAACACTATGGCTACACCTTC.

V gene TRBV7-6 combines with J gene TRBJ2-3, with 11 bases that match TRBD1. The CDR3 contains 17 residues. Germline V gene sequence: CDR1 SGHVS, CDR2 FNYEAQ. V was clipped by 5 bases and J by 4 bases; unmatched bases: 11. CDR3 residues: CASSQRTGGYQSDTQYF. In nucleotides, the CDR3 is TGTGCCAGCAGCCAAAGGACAGGGGGCTATCAGTCAGATACGCAGTATTTT. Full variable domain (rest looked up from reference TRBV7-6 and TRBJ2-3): GAGVSQSPRYKVTKRGQDVALRCDPISGHVSLYWYRQALGQGPEFLTYFNYEAQQDKSGLPNDRFSAERPEGSISTLTIQRTEQRDSAMYRCASSQRTGGYQSDTQYFGPGTRLTVL.

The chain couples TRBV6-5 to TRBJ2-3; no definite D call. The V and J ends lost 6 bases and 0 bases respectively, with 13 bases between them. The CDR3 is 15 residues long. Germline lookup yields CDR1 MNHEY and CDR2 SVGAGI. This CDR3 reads CASRATLSSTDTQYF. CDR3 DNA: TGTGCCAGCAGGGCGACATTGTCTAGCACAGATACGCAGTATTTT.

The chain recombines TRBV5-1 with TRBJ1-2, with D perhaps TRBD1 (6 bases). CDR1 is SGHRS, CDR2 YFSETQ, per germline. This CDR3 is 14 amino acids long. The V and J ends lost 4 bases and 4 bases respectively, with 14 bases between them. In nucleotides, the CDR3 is TGCGCCAGCAGCACGACGACAGGTTCCTATGGCTACACCTTC. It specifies CASSTTTGSYGYTF.

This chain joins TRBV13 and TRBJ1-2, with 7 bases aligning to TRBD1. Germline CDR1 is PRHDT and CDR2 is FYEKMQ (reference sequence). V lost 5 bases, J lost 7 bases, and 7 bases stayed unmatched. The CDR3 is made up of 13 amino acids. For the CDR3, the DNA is TGTGCCAGCAGCAACGGGACAGTGGTTGGCTACACCTTC. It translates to CASSNGTVVGYTF.

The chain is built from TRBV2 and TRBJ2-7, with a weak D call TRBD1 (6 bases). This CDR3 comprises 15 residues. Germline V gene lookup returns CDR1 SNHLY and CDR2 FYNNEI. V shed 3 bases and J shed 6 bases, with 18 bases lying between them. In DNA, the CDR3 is TGTGCCAGCAGTGACGCGCGGCAGGGGCTCCTCGAGCAGTACTTC. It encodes CASSDARQGLLEQYF.

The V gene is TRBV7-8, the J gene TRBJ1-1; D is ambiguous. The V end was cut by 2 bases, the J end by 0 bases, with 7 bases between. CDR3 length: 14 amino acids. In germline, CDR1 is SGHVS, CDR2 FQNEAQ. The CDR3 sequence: CASSLWALNTEAFF. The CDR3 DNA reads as TGTGCCAGCAGCTTATGGGCTTTGAACACTGAAGCTTTCTTT.

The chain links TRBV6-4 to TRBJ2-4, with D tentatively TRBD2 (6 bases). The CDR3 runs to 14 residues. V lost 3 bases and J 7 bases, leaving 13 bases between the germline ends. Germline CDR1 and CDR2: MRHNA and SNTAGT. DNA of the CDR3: TGTGCCAGCAGTGAGGGGACCGCGGGGAACATTCAGTACTTC. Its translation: CASSEGTAGNIQYF.

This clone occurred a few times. In DNA, the CDR3 is TGCGCCAGCAGCTGGGGGGGAACACAAAGTATGAACACTGAAGCTTTCTTT. Protein product: CASSWGGTQSMNTEAFF. The gene calls are TRBV5-1 and TRBJ1-1; possible D gene TRBD1, 5 bases. Trimming stripped 3 bases from V and 0 bases from J, with 18 bases between. The CDR3 runs 17 residues. Germline assignment: CDR1 SGHRS and CDR2 YFSETQ.

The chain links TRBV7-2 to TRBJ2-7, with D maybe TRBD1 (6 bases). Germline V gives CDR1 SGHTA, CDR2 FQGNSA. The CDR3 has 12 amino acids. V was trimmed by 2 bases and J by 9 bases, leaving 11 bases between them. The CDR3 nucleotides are TGTGCCAGCAGCTTATCACAGGGCGCGCAGTACTTC. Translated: CASSLSQGAQYF.

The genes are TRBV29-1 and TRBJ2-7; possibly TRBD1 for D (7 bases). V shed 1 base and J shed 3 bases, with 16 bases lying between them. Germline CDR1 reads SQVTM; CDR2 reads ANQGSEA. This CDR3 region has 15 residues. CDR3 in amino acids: CSVEGSGGQHYEQYF. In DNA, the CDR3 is TGCAGCGTTGAAGGATCCGGGGGACAGCACTACGAGCAGTACTTC.

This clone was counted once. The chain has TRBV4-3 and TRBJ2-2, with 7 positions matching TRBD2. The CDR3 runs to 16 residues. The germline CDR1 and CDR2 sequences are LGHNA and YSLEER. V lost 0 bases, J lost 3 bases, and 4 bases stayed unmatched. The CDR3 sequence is CASSQDGGRDTGELFF. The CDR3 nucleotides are TGCGCCAGCAGCCAAGATGGGGGGAGGGACACCGGGGAGCTGTTTTTT.

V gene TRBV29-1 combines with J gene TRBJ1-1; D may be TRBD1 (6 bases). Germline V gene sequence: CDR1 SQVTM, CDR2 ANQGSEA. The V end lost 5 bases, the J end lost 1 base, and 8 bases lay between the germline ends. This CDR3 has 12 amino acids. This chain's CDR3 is CSVKGGNTEAFF. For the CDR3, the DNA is TGCAGCGTTAAGGGGGGGAACACTGAAGCTTTCTTT. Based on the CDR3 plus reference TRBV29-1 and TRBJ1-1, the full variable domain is SAVISQKPSRDICQRGTSLTIQCQVDSQVTMMFWYRQQPGQSLTLIATANQGSEATYESGFVIDKFPISRPNLTFSTLTVSNMSPEDSSIYLCSVKGGNTEAFFGQGTRLTVV.

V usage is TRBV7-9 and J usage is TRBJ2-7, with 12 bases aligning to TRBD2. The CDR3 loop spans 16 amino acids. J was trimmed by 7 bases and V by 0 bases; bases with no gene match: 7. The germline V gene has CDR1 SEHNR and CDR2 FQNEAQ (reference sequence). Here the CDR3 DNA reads TGTGCCAGCAGCTTAGCGCTAGCGGGAGGGCCGGGAGAGCAGTACTTC. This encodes CASSLALAGGPGEQYF.

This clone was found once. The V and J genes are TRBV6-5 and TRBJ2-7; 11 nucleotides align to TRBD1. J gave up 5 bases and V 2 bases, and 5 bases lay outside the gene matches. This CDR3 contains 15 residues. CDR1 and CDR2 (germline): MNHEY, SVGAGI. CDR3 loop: CASSYTGQGADEQYF. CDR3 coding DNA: TGTGCCAGCAGTTACACCGGACAGGGGGCTGACGAGCAGTACTTC.